A single sample gave rise to the 9 T cell receptor beta chains below, sequenced in a study of blood T cell repertoires in COVID-19. Here immunoSEQ multiplex PCR was the method, and the copy in TCRdb shows in-frame clones only, minus some. The data contain approximately 61,000 clones, 70% to 90% of them singletons. The sequenced sample consisted of peripheral blood. The source of these receptors is a woman over 75 with active COVID-19.

The V and J genes are TRBV6-5 and TRBJ1-4; the D gene is possibly TRBD1 (5 bases). V lost 2 bases and J lost 5, with 12 bases in between. This CDR3 contains 15 residues. Germline V lookup: CDR1 MNHEY, CDR2 SVGAGI. The CDR3 is CASSYNGGENEKLFF. The CDR3 DNA reads TGTGCCAGCAGTTACAACGGAGGGGAAAATGAAAAACTGTTTTTT.

The chain links TRBV2 to TRBJ2-1, with 10 bases fitting TRBD2. The germline V gene has CDR1 SNHLY and CDR2 FYNNEI. The CDR3 is 15 residues long. The J segment lost 6 bases and the V segment lost 5 bases, leaving 7 bases of the junction unmatched. The CDR3 DNA reads TGTGCCAGCAGTATAGGACTAGCGGTCGGCAATGAGCAGTTCTTC. This translates into CASSIGLAVGNEQFF.

Only a few counts were recorded for this clone. This chain links TRBV19 with TRBJ2-1; 11 bases are a match to TRBD2. The CDR3 runs to 13 residues. Germline assignment: CDR1 LNHDA and CDR2 SQIVND (reference sequence). The J segment lost 5 bases and the V segment lost 7 bases, leaving 1 base of the junction unmatched. CDR3 loop: CASKTSGDNEQFF. In DNA form, the CDR3 reads TGTGCCAGTAAGACTAGCGGGGACAATGAGCAGTTCTTC. Drawing the rest from reference TRBV19 and TRBJ2-1, the complete variable domain is DGGITQSPKYLFRKEGQNVTLSCEQNLNHDAMYWYRQDPGQGLRLIYYSQIVNDFQKGDIAEGYSVSREKKESFPLTVTSAQKNPTAFYLCASKTSGDNEQFFGPGTRLTVL.

The chain uses TRBV4-2 and TRBJ2-7; D possibly corresponds to TRBD2 (7 bases). Trimming cost V 3 bases and J 6 bases, with 24 bases left between them. CDR3 length equals 17 residues. Germline V gene data show CDR1 as LGHNA and CDR2 as YNFKEQ. CDR3 in amino acids: CASSQLSRSGGPPEQYF. The CDR3 DNA reads TGTGCCAGCAGCCAGCTCTCGAGGTCGGGGGGCCCCCCCGAGCAGTACTTC.

This chain uses TRBV5-1 with TRBJ1-3, with D hard to call. The germline V gene has CDR1 SGHRS and CDR2 YFSETQ. The CDR3 runs to 14 residues. The ends were cut back, 4 bases at V and 2 bases at J, with 10 bases in the middle. The CDR3 nucleotides are TGCGCCAGCAGCGACGTCGGAGCTGGAAACACCATATATTTT. It codes for CASSDVGAGNTIYF.

The rearrangement uses TRBV7-3 and TRBJ2-1, with 7 bases that match TRBD1. The length of the CDR3 is 15 residues. With V trimmed by 4 bases and J by 5 bases, 8 bases remained unmatched. Germline V gene sequence: CDR1 SGHTA, CDR2 FQGTGA. The CDR3 coding sequence is TGTGCCAGCAGCTACCTAGGGGGCCTAAACAATGAGCAGTTCTTC. Protein: CASSYLGGLNNEQFF.

V is TRBV21-1 and J is TRBJ2-7; TRBD1 is taken as the D call from the table, unchecked against the DNA. TRBV21-1 is a recognized pseudogene. The CDR3 contains 16 residues. The CDR3 is CASSRPGTGLGYEQYF. The CDR3 DNA reads as TGTGCCAGCAGCAGACCCGGGACAGGGCTTGGGTACGAGCAGTACTTC.

This clone is deemed medium-sized. The same CDR3 also results from other DNA sequences found in this sample. CDR3 bases: TGTGCCAGCTCACCAGGTCAGGGGCTTTATGGCTACACCTTC. It encodes CASSPGQGLYGYTF. The genes are TRBV18 and TRBJ1-2; possibly TRBD1 for D (6 bases). The germline V gene encodes CDR1 KGHSH and CDR2 LQKENI. The CDR3 loop spans 14 amino acids. V gave up 2 bases and J gave up 5 bases, with 12 bases separating them.

The V and J genes are TRBV19 and TRBJ2-5; 10 bases align to TRBD2. The CDR3 totals 15 residues. V lost 4 bases, J lost 5 bases, and 7 bases stayed unmatched. Per germline, CDR1 LNHDA and CDR2 SQIVND (reference sequence). CDR3 in DNA: TGTGCCAGTAGTACCAAGCGGGGGGGCTCGGAGACCCAGTACTTC. Protein product: CASSTKRGGSETQYF.